This entry lists 31 T cell receptor beta chains sequenced from one sample in a study of CD8 T cells in Susac syndrome. Random hexamers served to reverse transcribe about 0.45 to 1 ug RNA. TCRdb itself ran the immunoSEQ multiplex PCR reads through MiXCR, one entry per CDR3 protein. The sample contains approximately 130,000 distinct CDR3 sequences, around 90% of which appear only once. Sample: CD8+ T cells from PBMCs. Source of these receptors: a human donor with multiple sclerosis.

The rearrangement uses TRBV6-5 and TRBJ2-7; D might be TRBD2 (5 bases). There are 14 residues in the CDR3. Per the germline V gene, CDR1 is MNHEY and CDR2 is SVGAGI. V was pared by 6 bases and J by 3 bases, with 15 bases between. Written as DNA, the CDR3 is TGTGCCAGCAGGATGCGAGGGCCCCACTACGAGCAGTACTTC. The encoded protein is CASRMRGPHYEQYF.

This chain joins TRBV27 and TRBJ2-7; D gene unclear. Per germline, CDR1 MNHEY and CDR2 SMNVEV (reference sequence). The ends were cut back, 5 bases at V and 2 bases at J, with 10 bases in the middle. This CDR3 is built from 13 residues. The DNA of the CDR3 is TGTGCCAGCAGTCCGGGCTTCCCCTACGAGCAGTACTTC. Amino acids: CASSPGFPYEQYF.

The chain recombines TRBV19 with TRBJ1-5, with TRBD1 as a possible D gene (5 bases). CDR3 size: 12 residues. From germline, CDR1 is LNHDA and CDR2 SQIVND (reference sequence). The V end lost 3 bases, the J end lost 9 bases, and 9 bases lay between the germline ends. CDR3 amino acids: CASSMPGGPQHF. The CDR3 DNA is TGTGCCAGTAGTATGCCTGGGGGGCCCCAGCATTTT. Looking up the rest from reference TRBV19 and TRBJ1-5 gives the full variable domain: DGGITQSPKYLFRKEGQNVTLSCEQNLNHDAMYWYRQDPGQGLRLIYYSQIVNDFQKGDIAEGYSVSREKKESFPLTVTSAQKNPTAFYLCASSMPGGPQHFGDGTRLSIL.

The rearrangement joins TRBV3-1 to TRBJ2-2, with D maybe TRBD2 (5 bases). The CDR3 totals 15 residues. With 4 bases removed from V and 0 bases from J, the gap between germline ends came to 9 bases. CDR1 is LGHDT, CDR2 YNNKEL, per germline (reference sequence). The chain's CDR3 is CASSPDWTNTGELFF. CDR3 coding DNA: TGTGCCAGCAGCCCGGACTGGACGAACACCGGGGAGCTGTTTTTT.

The chain recombines TRBV7-6 with TRBJ2-6; D is perhaps TRBD2 (5 bases). V lost 5 bases to trimming and J lost 3 bases, with 11 bases between them. The V gene's germline CDR1 is SGHVS and CDR2 FNYEAQ. The CDR3 is made up of 15 amino acids. CDR3 protein: CASSPRVGGANVLTF. The CDR3 DNA is TGTGCCAGCAGCCCGAGGGTTGGTGGGGCCAACGTCCTGACTTTC.

The chain employs TRBV4-3 and TRBJ2-3; 12 nucleotides line up with TRBD2. Germline-derived CDR1 and CDR2 are LGHNA and YSLEER. The CDR3 covers 16 residues. Trimming cost V 4 bases and J 5 bases; bases outside gene matches: 7. In nucleotides, the CDR3 is TGCGCCAGCAGCCTGAGGACTAGCGGGACTGGAGATACGCAGTATTTT. Translation: CASSLRTSGTGDTQYF.

This chain links TRBV29-1 with TRBJ2-7; 9 nucleotides match TRBD1. The V gene end was trimmed by 1 base and the J gene end by 3 bases; junction bases not matched to a gene: 10. The CDR3 sequence is 16 residues long. The V gene's germline CDR1 is SQVTM and CDR2 ANQGSEA. The CDR3 sequence is CSVEGTGDSPHYEQYF. The CDR3 bases are TGCAGCGTTGAAGGGACAGGGGATTCTCCCCACTACGAGCAGTACTTC.

This chain uses TRBV4-3 with TRBJ2-2; a possible D gene is TRBD1 (6 bases). V was shortened by 0 bases and J by 0 bases, with 14 bases between the two germline ends. This CDR3 is built from 18 residues. Germline V gives CDR1 LGHNA, CDR2 YSLEER. This CDR3 reads CASSQDRGEDANTGELFF. As DNA, the CDR3 is TGCGCCAGCAGCCAAGACAGGGGCGAAGACGCGAACACCGGGGAGCTGTTTTTT.

The V gene is TRBV12-3 or TRBV12-4, the J gene TRBJ2-3; D gene ambiguous. V lost 5 bases, J lost 2 bases, and 8 bases lay in between. The CDR3 has 13 amino acids. This CDR3 is CASSPRVTDTQYF. Here the CDR3 DNA reads TGTGCCAGCAGTCCCCGAGTCACAGATACGCAGTATTTT.

The chain recombines TRBV28 with TRBJ2-2; no clear D. Germline CDR1 reads MDHEN; CDR2 reads SYDVKM. Trimming removed 6 bases at V and 3 bases at J, with 11 bases between. This CDR3 has 14 amino acids. CDR3 residues: CASSQTGHTGELFF. The CDR3 region has the DNA TGTGCCAGCAGCCAAACTGGGCACACCGGGGAGCTGTTTTTT.

The rearrangement joins TRBV2 to TRBJ2-5; TRBD2 agrees at 9 bases. The CDR3 runs 18 residues. J lost 1 base, V lost 2 bases, and 11 bases had no gene match. Germline assignment: CDR1 SNHLY and CDR2 FYNNEI. CDR3 sequence reads: CASSELAGALNFQETQYF. CDR3 nucleotide sequence: TGTGCCAGCAGTGAATTAGCGGGAGCCCTAAATTTCCAAGAGACCCAGTACTTC. The full variable domain, in which reference TRBV2 and TRBJ2-5 provide the parts outside the CDR3, is EPEVTQTPSHQVTQMGQEVILRCVPISNHLYFYWYRQILGQKVEFLVSFYNNEISEKSEIFDDQFSVERPDGSNFTLKIRSTKLEDSAMYFCASSELAGALNFQETQYFGPGTRLLVL.

The chain links TRBV19 to TRBJ1-1; D is unclear. The germline CDR1 and CDR2 sequences are LNHDA and SQIVND (reference sequence). V gave up 7 bases and J gave up 4 bases, with 4 bases separating them. The CDR3 loop spans 10 amino acids. In nucleotides, the CDR3 is TGTGCCAGTAAGAGCACTGAAGCTTTCTTT. Protein product: CASKSTEAFF.

Turning to this clonotype: Given the absence of the conserved phenylalanine or tryptophan at the CDR3 end, a read error is likely. This chain uses TRBV12-3 or TRBV12-4 with TRBJ2-1; 10 nucleotides line up with TRBD2. V dropped 6 bases and J dropped 7; count of bases not matched to a gene: 6. The CDR3 totals 14 residues. CDR3 region: CASRPSGSRNEQFL. CDR3 in DNA: TGTGCCAGCAGACCTAGCGGGAGTCGTAATGAGCAGTTCCTC.

The genes are TRBV7-2 and TRBJ2-1, with 7 bases fitting TRBD2. The CDR3 is 15 amino acids. V was pared by 1 base and J by 6 bases, with 6 bases of the junction left unmatched. Germline V gene lookup returns CDR1 SGHTA and CDR2 FQGNSA. The CDR3 sequence is CASSLEAGEGNEQFF. DNA of the CDR3: TGTGCCAGCAGCTTAGAGGCGGGAGAAGGCAATGAGCAGTTCTTC.

The chain links TRBV7-8 to TRBJ2-7, with unresolved D. Germline CDR1 and CDR2: SGHVS and FQNEAQ. V lost 0 bases, J lost 7 bases, and 16 bases lay in between. This CDR3 comprises 15 residues. CDR3 protein: CASSLAAGRTWEQYF. The CDR3 region has the DNA TGTGCCAGCAGCTTAGCCGCCGGCCGGACGTGGGAGCAGTACTTC.

J is TRBJ2-7 and V is TRBV6-1; no clear D. V gave up 3 bases and J gave up 0 bases, with 12 bases separating them. CDR1 and CDR2 from the germline V gene are MNHNS and SASEGT. The CDR3 runs 15 residues. DNA for the CDR3: TGTGCCAGCAGTGAGTTTGGGGTTAGCTCCTACGAGCAGTACTTC. As protein: CASSEFGVSSYEQYF.

The chain has TRBV20-1 and TRBJ2-1; 11 nucleotides align to TRBD2. This CDR3 region has 15 residues. Germline lookup yields CDR1 DFQATT and CDR2 SNEGSKA (reference sequence). After removal of 1 base from V and 2 bases from J, the junction contained 1 base not matched to a gene. The chain's CDR3 is CSARGLAGTYNEQFF. The CDR3 region has the DNA TGCAGTGCTAGAGGACTAGCGGGGACCTACAATGAGCAGTTCTTC.

This rearrangement joins TRBV29-1 to TRBJ2-7; D may be TRBD2 (7 bases). V was shortened by 3 bases and J by 1 base, with 19 bases between the two germline ends. The CDR3 runs 16 residues. CDR1 and CDR2 (germline): SQVTM, ANQGSEA. For the CDR3, the DNA is TGCAGCGTTGAGGTCGAAGGGGGAGGGAATTCCTACGAGCAGTACTTC. This encodes CSVEVEGGGNSYEQYF.

The gene calls are TRBV4-1 and TRBJ2-1; TRBD1 might be the D (7 bases). V was shortened by 1 base and J by 2 bases, with 9 bases between the two germline ends. The CDR3 spans 15 residues. Germline CDR1 reads MGHRA; CDR2 reads YSYEKL. The chain's CDR3 is CASSQAGGPYNEQFF. The CDR3 DNA reads TGCGCCAGCAGCCAAGCAGGGGGGCCCTACAATGAGCAGTTCTTC.

This clonotype was observed once. CDR3 in amino acids: CASSQLLTTTNEKLFF. The CDR3 nucleotides read TGTGCCAGCAGCCAATTGCTGACCACAACTAATGAAAAACTGTTTTTT. The J gene is TRBJ1-4, the V gene TRBV16; D is undetermined. Trimming left V 1 base short and J 0 bases short, with 9 bases between. The CDR3 is 16 residues long. Per the germline V gene, CDR1 is KGHSY and CDR2 is FQNENV.

This chain uses TRBV12-3 or TRBV12-4 with TRBJ2-5; D unclear. This CDR3 is built from 11 residues. The V and J ends lost 3 bases and 4 bases respectively, with 3 bases between them. CDR3 coding DNA: TGTGCCAGCAGTTTCATAGAGACCCAGTACTTC. It yields the protein CASSFIETQYF.

This rearrangement joins TRBV20-1 to TRBJ2-3; D gene ambiguous. The CDR3 runs 13 residues. Between the trimmed V and J ends, which lost 0 bases and 4 bases, there was a span of 8 bases. Germline CDR1 is DFQATT and CDR2 is SNEGSKA (reference sequence). CDR3 region: CSARDPGSDTQYF. Written as DNA, the CDR3 is TGCAGTGCTAGAGATCCCGGCTCAGATACGCAGTATTTT.

The chain uses TRBV5-1 and TRBJ1-2; a possible D gene is TRBD1 (6 bases). The CDR3 extends over 11 amino acids. Germline-derived CDR1 and CDR2 are SGHRS and YFSETQ. Trimming took 6 bases from V and 7 from J, leaving 10 bases between them. CDR3 sequence (DNA): TGCGCCAGCACAGGGGCTAGTGGCTACACCTTC. Protein: CASTGASGYTF.

This sequence joins TRBV28 and TRBJ2-1; unclear D gene. The CDR3 runs to 13 residues. Germline assignment: CDR1 MDHEN and CDR2 SYDVKM. V was clipped by 7 bases and J by 4 bases, with 11 bases between them. CDR3 bases: TGTGCCAGCAACCATGGGCTTTACAATGAGCAGTTCTTC. It specifies CASNHGLYNEQFF. Using reference TRBV28 and TRBJ2-1 for the parts outside the CDR3, the full variable domain is DVKVTQSSRYLVKRTGEKVFLECVQDMDHENMFWYRQDPGLGLRLIYFSYDVKMKEKGDIPEGYSVSREKKERFSLILESASTNQTSMYLCASNHGLYNEQFFGPGTRLTVL.

V gene TRBV20-1 combines with J gene TRBJ1-4; the D is unclear. The V and J ends lost 4 bases and 0 bases respectively, with 12 bases between them. The germline V gene has CDR1 DFQATT and CDR2 SNEGSKA (reference sequence). The CDR3 spans 15 residues. As DNA, the CDR3 is TGCAGTGCTACCTGGTCCAGGTCAACTAATGAAAAACTGTTTTTT. This sequence encodes CSATWSRSTNEKLFF.

The J gene is TRBJ2-1, the V gene TRBV5-6, with TRBD1 matching 9 bases. CDR1 is SGHDT and CDR2 is YYEEEE in the germline V gene. The CDR3 sequence is 13 residues long. Germline trimming cut 5 bases from V and 7 bases from J; bases unmatched to any gene: 4. CDR3 bases: TGTGCCAGCAGGGGACAGGGTCGGAATGAGCAGTTCTTC. This gives the protein CASRGQGRNEQFF. Full variable domain (missing parts from reference TRBV5-6 and TRBJ2-1): DAGVTQSPTHLIKTRGQQVTLRCSPKSGHDTVSWYQQALGQGPQFIFQYYEEEERQRGNFPDRFSGHQFPNYSSELNVNALLLGDSALYLCASRGQGRNEQFFGPGTRLTVL.

The gene calls are TRBV24-1 and TRBJ2-1, with D perhaps matching TRBD2 (6 bases). There are 13 residues in the CDR3. Germline V lookup: CDR1 KGHDR, CDR2 SFDVKD. Deletions cut 4 bases from V and 7 bases from J, with 10 bases between. The CDR3 DNA sequence: TGTGCCACCAGTGACGGAGGAGGGAATGAGCAGTTCTTC. Translation: CATSDGGGNEQFF.

This chain uses TRBV29-1 with TRBJ2-2; 12 bases map to TRBD2. CDR1 and CDR2 (germline): SQVTM, ANQGSEA. CDR3 length: 16 amino acids. The V and J ends lost 5 bases and 0 bases, in that order; junction bases with no gene match: 4. CDR3 DNA sequence: TGCAGCGTTTATGGACTAGCGGGATCGAACACCGGGGAGCTGTTTTTT. Amino acids: CSVYGLAGSNTGELFF.

This chain joins TRBV3-1 and TRBJ2-5; 8 bases are a match to TRBD2. The CDR3 totals 16 residues. The germline V gene encodes CDR1 LGHDT and CDR2 YNNKEL (reference sequence). With 3 bases clipped from V and 1 base from J, the junction kept 7 bases outside the gene matches. The CDR3 region has the DNA TGTGCCAGCAGCCATGTAGCGGGACCTTTCCAAGAGACCCAGTACTTC. Protein product: CASSHVAGPFQETQYF.

The chain employs TRBV27 and TRBJ1-1; the D gene is possibly TRBD1 (6 bases). This CDR3 is 15 amino acids long. V lost 8 bases, J lost 4 bases, and 20 bases lay in between. Germline V lookup: CDR1 MNHEY, CDR2 SMNVEV (reference sequence). The CDR3 reads CASCGLGAGCTEAFF. CDR3 DNA: TGTGCCAGCTGTGGGCTGGGGGCGGGGTGCACTGAAGCTTTCTTT.

The rearrangement uses TRBV4-1 and TRBJ2-5, with 7 bases identical to TRBD2. The CDR3 has 15 residues. The germline CDR1 and CDR2 sequences are MGHRA and YSYEKL. Trimming removed 2 bases from V and 5 bases from J; junction bases left unmatched: 8. The chain's CDR3 is CASSQSRGGGETQYF. The DNA for the CDR3 is TGCGCCAGCAGCCAATCCCGCGGGGGAGGGGAGACCCAGTACTTC.